The 2 T cell receptor beta chains reported below all come from one sample, sequenced in a study of vaccination effects on CD4 cells after COVID-19. Their antigens remain unidentified. Antigen-specific CD4+ T cell clonotypes were called by their expansion after viral peptide-pool culture in ViraFEST. The culture ran for roughly 10 days before CD4+ T cells were isolated. By PCR, the person was confirmed to have had SARS-CoV-2 infection between March and December 2020. Profiling relied on immunoSEQ multiplex PCR, and the TCRdb table lists in-frame clones only, not all of them. The table has approximately 70,000 clones, roughly 73% seen once. The sample in question was CD4+ T cells from PBMCs cultured with HIV peptides, obtained before COVID-19 vaccination. Subset: HIV-1 Nef peptide pool negative control/reference culture. The receptors originated from a human donor who had a prior SARS-CoV-2 infection.

As regards this clone: One junction end does not reproduce the germline sequence, and a read error may be involved. The chain joins TRBV7-7 to TRBJ2-2; 8 bases are shared with TRBD1. This CDR3 spans 14 amino acids. In germline, CDR1 is SSHAT, CDR2 FNYEAQ (reference sequence). The DNA of the CDR3 is TGTGCTAGCAGCCCCACAGGGGGCACCGGGGAGCTGTTTTTT. It encodes CASSPTGGTGELFF.

The chain couples TRBV7-6 to TRBJ2-1, with D perhaps TRBD2 (6 bases). Germline V gene sequence: CDR1 SGHVS, CDR2 FNYEAQ. V lost 4 bases and J 3 bases, leaving 10 bases between the germline ends. This CDR3 has 14 residues. CDR3 sequence (DNA): TGTGCCAGCAGCTCGCCGGGACTCTACAATGAGCAGTTCTTC. It is translated as CASSSPGLYNEQFF.